A single sample gave rise to the 6 T cell receptor beta chains below, sequenced in a study of cytomegalovirus exposure and HLA in healthy donors. A multiplex PCR was run with 60 Vbeta primers and 13 Jbeta primers. The assay was immunoSEQ multiplex PCR, and TCRdb's table has in-frame clones only and misses some. In the table there are 120,000 or so clones, about 80% of which are singletons. The source material was PBMCs. Receptor source: a woman aged 40-49 years in good health and CMV-seropositive.

V gene TRBV30 combines with J gene TRBJ2-7; 14 bases align to TRBD2. V lost 2 bases to trimming and J lost 7 bases; unmatched junction nucleotides: 4. The CDR3 runs to 14 residues. Germline CDR1 reads GTSNPN; CDR2 reads SVGIG (reference sequence). The CDR3 sequence is CAWSPGLAGVEQYF. CDR3 DNA: TGTGCCTGGAGTCCGGGACTAGCGGGAGTGGAGCAGTACTTC.

J is TRBJ2-7 and V is TRBV7-9; D unclear. V was shortened by 2 bases and J by 1 base, with 6 bases between the two germline ends. Germline V lookup: CDR1 SEHNR, CDR2 FQNEAQ (reference sequence). The CDR3 is 13 residues long. The CDR3 loop is CASSLPNSYEQYF. In DNA, the CDR3 is TGTGCCAGCAGCTTACCAAATTCCTACGAGCAGTACTTC.

The gene calls are TRBV10-3 and TRBJ2-5, with a weak D call TRBD1 (5 bases). The last part of the DNA fits TRBJ2-7 better; the J call may be wrong. Germline loops: CDR1 ENHRY, CDR2 SYGVKD. The CDR3 totals 14 residues. The CDR3 here is CAISDPGMGYEQYF. CDR3 DNA: TGTGCCATCAGTGACCCAGGGATGGGCTACGAGCAGTACTTC.

The genes are TRBV16 and TRBJ2-7; 7 bases align to TRBD2. Trimming at V came to 0 bases and at J to 2 bases, leaving 7 bases not matched to a gene. This CDR3 spans 16 amino acids. In germline, CDR1 is KGHSY, CDR2 FQNENV. CDR3 DNA: TGTGCCAGCAGCCAATCCTCCAGCGGGGAGACCTACGAGCAGTACTTC. Its translation is CASSQSSSGETYEQYF. Combining the CDR3 with reference TRBV16 and TRBJ2-7 gives the whole variable domain GEEVAQTPKHLVRGEGQKAKLYCAPIKGHSYVFWYQQVLKNEFKFLISFQNENVFDETGMPKERFSAKCLPNSPCSLEIQATKLEDSAVYFCASSQSSSGETYEQYFGPGTRLTVT.

The chain joins TRBV5-1 to TRBJ2-6; the match to TRBD2 covers 12 bases. Per germline, CDR1 SGHRS and CDR2 YFSETQ. The CDR3 loop spans 21 amino acids. Trimming cost V 4 bases and J 0 bases; bases outside gene matches: 14. CDR3: CASSAAPGLAGDSSGANVLTF. CDR3 nucleotides: TGCGCCAGCAGCGCGGCCCCGGGACTAGCGGGCGATAGCTCTGGGGCCAACGTCCTGACTTTC.

This chain joins TRBV7-2 and TRBJ2-5; no reliable D call. The ends were cut back, 1 base at V and 1 base at J, with 10 bases in the middle. Per germline, CDR1 SGHTA and CDR2 FQGNSA. The CDR3 has 15 residues. The CDR3 sequence: CASSLDSGTQETQYF. The DNA for the CDR3 is TGTGCCAGCAGCTTAGATTCAGGAACCCAAGAGACCCAGTACTTC.